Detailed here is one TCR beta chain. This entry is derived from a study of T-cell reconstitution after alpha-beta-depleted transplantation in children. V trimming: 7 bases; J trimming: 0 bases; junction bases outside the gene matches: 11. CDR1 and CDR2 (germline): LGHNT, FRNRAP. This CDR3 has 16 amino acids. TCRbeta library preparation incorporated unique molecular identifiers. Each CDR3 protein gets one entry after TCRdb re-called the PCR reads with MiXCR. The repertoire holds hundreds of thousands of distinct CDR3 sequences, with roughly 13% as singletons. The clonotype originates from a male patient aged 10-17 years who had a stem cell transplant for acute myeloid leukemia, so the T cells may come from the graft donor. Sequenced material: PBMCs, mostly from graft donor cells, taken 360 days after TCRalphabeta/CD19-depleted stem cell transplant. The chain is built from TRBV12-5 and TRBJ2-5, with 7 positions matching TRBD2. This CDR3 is CASANRAGVYQETQYF. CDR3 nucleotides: TGTGCTAGTGCCAATAGGGCGGGAGTTTACCAAGAGACCCAGTACTTC.